This T cell receptor beta chain was sequenced for a study of breast tumors, draining lymph nodes, adjacent tissues. In this sample, this clonotype turned up many times. Its antigen is undetermined. Study findings and constraints: Tumor TCR diversity was below lymph nodes but above nontumor tissue.

The lymph nodes were axillary draining lymph nodes from breast cancer patients. TCRdb redid the calling of the multiplex PCR reads with MiXCR, one entry per CDR3 protein. This sample yields approximately 190,000 distinct CDR3 sequences, of which around 29% are seen a single time; approximately 4.5% belongs to the top ten. The germline gives CDR1 MNHEY, CDR2 SMNVEV (reference sequence). The J segment lost 4 bases and the V segment lost 5 bases, leaving 7 bases of the junction unmatched. The CDR3 runs to 15 residues. The chain carries TRBV27 and TRBJ2-3; TRBD1 aligns across 9 bases. This TCR came from a female donor with breast cancer. Some clones in this sample may be carry-over from other donors' samples. Sequencing was performed on axillary lymph node tissue. The CDR3 sequence is CASSPGQGKSDTQYF. Here the CDR3 DNA reads TGTGCCAGCAGTCCCGGACAGGGGAAGTCAGATACGCAGTATTTT.